This TCR beta chain was captured in a study of blood T cell repertoires in COVID-19. The V gene's germline CDR1 is SGHTA and CDR2 FQGNSA. V gave up 4 bases and J gave up 1 base, with 7 bases separating them. The CDR3 is 13 residues long. The table came from immunoSEQ multiplex PCR; TCRdb's copy has only in-frame clones and leaves some out. Of fewer than 120,000 clones in the sample, about 70% were seen once. This sequence joins TRBV7-2 and TRBJ1-1; tentative D call: TRBD1 (5 bases). Input material: peripheral blood. The TCR was taken from a woman aged 60-75 years with acute or convalescent COVID-19. The CDR3 nucleotides read TGTGCCAGCAGCTACGACAGGAACACTGAAGCTTTCTTT. As protein: CASSYDRNTEAFF. The variable domain in full, completed from reference TRBV7-2 and TRBJ1-1, reads GAGVSQSPSNKVTEKGKDVELRCDPISGHTALYWYRQSLGQGLEFLIYFQGNSAPDKSGLPSDRFSAERTGGSVSTLTIQRTQQEDSAVYLCASSYDRNTEAFFGQGTRLTVV.